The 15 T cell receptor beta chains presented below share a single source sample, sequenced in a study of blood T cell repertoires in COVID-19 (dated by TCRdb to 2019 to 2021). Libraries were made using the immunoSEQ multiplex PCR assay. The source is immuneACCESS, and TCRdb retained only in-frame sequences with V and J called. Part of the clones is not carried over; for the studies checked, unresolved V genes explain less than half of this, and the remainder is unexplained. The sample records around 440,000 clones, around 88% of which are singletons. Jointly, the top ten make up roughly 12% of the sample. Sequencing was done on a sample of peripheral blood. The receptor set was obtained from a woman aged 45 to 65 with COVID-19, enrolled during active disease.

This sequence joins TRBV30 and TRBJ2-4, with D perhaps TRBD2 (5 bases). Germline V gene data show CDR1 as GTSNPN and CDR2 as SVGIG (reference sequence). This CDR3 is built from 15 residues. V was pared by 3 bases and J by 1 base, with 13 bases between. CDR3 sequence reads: CAWSDVGGAKNIQYF. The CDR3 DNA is TGTGCCTGGAGCGATGTTGGAGGCGCCAAAAACATTCAGTACTTC.

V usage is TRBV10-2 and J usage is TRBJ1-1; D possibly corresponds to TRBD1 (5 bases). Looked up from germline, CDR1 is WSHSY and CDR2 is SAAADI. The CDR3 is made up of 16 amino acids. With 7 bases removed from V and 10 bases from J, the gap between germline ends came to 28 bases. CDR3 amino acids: CASKAGKQVEFARAFF. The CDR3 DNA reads TGCGCCAGCAAAGCGGGAAAACAGGTTGAGTTCGCTCGAGCTTTCTTT.

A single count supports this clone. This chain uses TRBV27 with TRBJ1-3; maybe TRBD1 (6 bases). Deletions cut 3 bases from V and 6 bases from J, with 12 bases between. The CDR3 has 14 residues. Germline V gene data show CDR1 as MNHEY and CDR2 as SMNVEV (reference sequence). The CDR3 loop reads CASSFQGRENTIYF. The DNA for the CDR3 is TGTGCCAGCAGTTTCCAGGGGAGGGAAAACACCATATATTTT.

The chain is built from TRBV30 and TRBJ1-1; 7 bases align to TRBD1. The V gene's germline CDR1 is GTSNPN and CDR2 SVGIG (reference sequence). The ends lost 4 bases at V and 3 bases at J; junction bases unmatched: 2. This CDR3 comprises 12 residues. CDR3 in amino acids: CAWTGGYTEAFF. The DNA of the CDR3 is TGTGCCTGGACAGGGGGATACACTGAAGCTTTCTTT.

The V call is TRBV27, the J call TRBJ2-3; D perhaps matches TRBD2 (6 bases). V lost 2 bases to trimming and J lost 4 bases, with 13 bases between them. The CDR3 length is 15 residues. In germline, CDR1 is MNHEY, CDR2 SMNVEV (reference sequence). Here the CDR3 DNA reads TGTGCCAGCAGTTTAGAGTTCTTAGCGGCAGATACGCAGTATTTT. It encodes CASSLEFLAADTQYF.

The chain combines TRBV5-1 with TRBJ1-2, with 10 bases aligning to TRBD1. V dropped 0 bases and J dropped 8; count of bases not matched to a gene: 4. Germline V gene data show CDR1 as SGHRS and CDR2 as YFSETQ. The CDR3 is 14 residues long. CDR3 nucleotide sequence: TGCGCCAGCAGCTTGGAAACGACAGGGGGCGGCTACACCTTC. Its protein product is CASSLETTGGGYTF.

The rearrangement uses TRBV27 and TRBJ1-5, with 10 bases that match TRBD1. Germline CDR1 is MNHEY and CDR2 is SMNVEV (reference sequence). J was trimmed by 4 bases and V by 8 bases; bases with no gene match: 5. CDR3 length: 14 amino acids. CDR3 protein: CASSRDRGNQPQHF. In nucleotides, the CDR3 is TGTGCCAGCTCCCGGGACAGGGGTAATCAGCCCCAGCATTTT.

CDR3 sequence reads: CASRTAVLHGYTF. In DNA, the CDR3 is TGTGCCAGCAGAACAGCCGTCCTGCACGGCTACACCTTC. The V and J genes are TRBV5-8 and TRBJ1-2; D uncertain. CDR1 and CDR2 (germline): SGHTS, YDEGEE. The CDR3 has 13 amino acids. V was clipped by 5 bases and J by 8 bases, with 16 bases between them. Based on the CDR3 plus reference TRBV5-8 and TRBJ1-2, the full variable domain is EAGVTQSPTHLIKTRGQQATLRCSPISGHTSVYWYQQALGLGLQFLLWYDEGEERNRGNFPPRFSGRQFPNYSSELNVNALELEDSALYLCASRTAVLHGYTFGSGTRLTVV.

The CDR3 loop is CASSGSGTTNEKLFF. In DNA, the CDR3 is TGTGCCAGCAGCGGCTCAGGGACAACTAATGAAAAACTGTTTTTT. J is TRBJ1-4 and V is TRBV13, with D perhaps TRBD1 (5 bases). V was clipped by 5 bases and J by 0 bases, with 10 bases between them. The germline CDR1 and CDR2 sequences are PRHDT and FYEKMQ (reference sequence). The CDR3 length is 15 residues.

The DNA for the CDR3 is TGTGCCAGCTCACCTACAGGGCAGATGTTTGACATTCAGTACTTC. The encoded protein is CASSPTGQMFDIQYF. This chain joins TRBV18 and TRBJ2-4, with D tentatively TRBD1 (6 bases). Trimming cost V 3 bases and J 8 bases, with 17 bases left between them. The germline V gene encodes CDR1 KGHSH and CDR2 LQKENI. The CDR3 loop spans 15 amino acids.

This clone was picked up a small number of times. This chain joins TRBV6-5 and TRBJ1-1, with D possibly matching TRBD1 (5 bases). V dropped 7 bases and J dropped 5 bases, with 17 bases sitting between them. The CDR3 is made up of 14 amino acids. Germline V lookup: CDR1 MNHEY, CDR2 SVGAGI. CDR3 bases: TGTGCCAGCACCTCCCTCGGGGCGGGGACTGAAGCTTTCTTT. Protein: CASTSLGAGTEAFF.

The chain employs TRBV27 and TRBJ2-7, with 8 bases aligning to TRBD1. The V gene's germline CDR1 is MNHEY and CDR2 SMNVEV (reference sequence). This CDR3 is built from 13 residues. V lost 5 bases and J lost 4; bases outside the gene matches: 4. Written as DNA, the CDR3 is TGTGCCAGCAGTCCCAGGGGGCTGTACGAGCAGTACTTC. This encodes CASSPRGLYEQYF.

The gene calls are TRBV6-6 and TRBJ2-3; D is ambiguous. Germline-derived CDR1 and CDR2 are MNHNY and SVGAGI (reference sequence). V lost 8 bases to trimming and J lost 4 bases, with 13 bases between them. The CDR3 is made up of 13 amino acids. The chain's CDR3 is CASLPPSADTQYF. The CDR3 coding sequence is TGTGCCAGCCTCCCCCCCAGCGCAGATACGCAGTATTTT.

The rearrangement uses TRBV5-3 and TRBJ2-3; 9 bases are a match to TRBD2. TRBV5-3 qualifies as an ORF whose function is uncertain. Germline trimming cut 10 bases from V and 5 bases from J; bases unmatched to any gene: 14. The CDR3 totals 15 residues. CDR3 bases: TGTGCCCAAAGGATCGCTAGCGGGGTCCAAGATACGCAGTATTTT. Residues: CAQRIASGVQDTQYF.

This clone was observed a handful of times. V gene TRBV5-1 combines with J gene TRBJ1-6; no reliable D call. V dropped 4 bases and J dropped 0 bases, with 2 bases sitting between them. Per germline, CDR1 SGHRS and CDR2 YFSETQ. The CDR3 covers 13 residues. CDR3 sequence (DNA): TGCGCCAGCAGCCTCTCCTATAATTCACCCCTCCACTTT. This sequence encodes CASSLSYNSPLHF.